The sequence of this T cell receptor (beta chain) was determined in a study of T cells in Graves' hyperthyroidism and ophthalmopathy. This CDR3 comprises 12 residues. Trimming shortened V by 5 bases and J by 6 bases, and 9 bases separated the two germline ends. The investigators amplified TCR beta CDR3 regions from RNA transcripts. First-round RT-PCR targeting the TCR CDR3 was performed with the HTBI primer set. Using its own MiXCR run on the multiplex PCR reads, TCRdb lists one record per CDR3 protein. Of around 440,000 distinct CDR3 sequences listed, less than 20% are singletons. The receptor was isolated from a woman between 18 and 29 years old with Graves' hyperthyroidism. The sequenced material came from blood. The chain couples TRBV12-3 or TRBV12-4 to TRBJ2-3; weak D call: TRBD1 (6 bases). CDR3 in DNA: TGTGCCAGCAGTAACACAGGGGATACGCAGTATTTT. Its translation: CASSNTGDTQYF.